The rows below give T cell receptor beta chains drawn from one sample of a study of CD8+ T cells in alopecia areata. The protocol was immunoSEQ multiplex PCR, while the TCRdb copy is restricted to in-frame clones and leaves out a portion. The table records 150,000 to 180,000 clones, 45% to 60% of them present only once. Sequencing was performed on CD8+ T cells sorted from blood, taken at week 0. These receptors all stem from a human donor with alopecia areata. The conserved cysteine and the conserved F or W are not part of the CDR3 here.

TRBV9 ASSVDQGAKTQY
TRBV29-1 SVGGTDTQY
TRBV11-2 ASSRTSGDQETQY
TRBV29-1 SVLDSFANYGYT
TRBV2 ASRREVSTDTQY
TRBV13 ASSSYIPHSGTGDSGGYT
TRBV5-6 ASSLAADRGSTEAF
TRBV7-9 ASSLVTGYNEQF
TRBV7-2 ASSWGEKLF
TRBV7-8 ASSPRTADTQY
TRBV20-1 STGGTEAF
TRBV29-1 SVAQHYEQF
TRBV29-1 SVPKGAKVDEQF
TRBV13 ASSLVAGETQY
TRBV29-1 SVSNGASPYNEQF
TRBV27 ASSFPTNQPGELF
TRBV30 AWTRGGFSEAF
TRBV30 AWTDNYGYT
TRBV10-3 AISDQGSSDTQY
TRBV13 ASSFLTGGTGEQY
TRBV5-4 ASSFKREAKNIQY
TRBV15 ATSREGNTEAF
TRBV4-3 ASSQDYIQDEAF
TRBV6-6 ASSPTGSGTQY
TRBV14 ASSVNSGNTIY
TRBV5-6 ASSMTASTDTQY
TRBV30 AWSWEEDREEKLF
TRBV4-3 ASSPTGAGYNEQF
TRBV10-2 ASSVAGELF
TRBV25-1 ASSGFYGYT
TRBV6-6 ASSGTEAF
TRBV4-1 ASSPKELGEKLF
TRBV15 ATSRDAQGAYGYT
TRBV4-3 ASSQDAPAGASEVF
TRBV30 AWRAPEGSNYGYT
TRBV5-1 ASSTTGKSNEQF
TRBV29-1 SVEVALGQEYEQY
TRBV28 ASSPNRNTEAF
TRBV9 ASSLIGTETDTQY
TRBV29-1 SVSRQPQETQY
TRBV15 ATSRVAGSYTEAF
TRBV27 ASSLSWGPMNEQF
TRBV25-1 ASSEYRVTGELF
TRBV6-5 ASSYGIQETQY
TRBV18 ASSPVSSYEQY
TRBV5-6 ASSSSGGAVYNEQF
TRBV27 ASSLGRNYGYT
TRBV19 ASSMVTYNEQF
TRBV4-3 ASSPLPGSYGYT
TRBV29-1 SVHDSYEQY